A selection of T cell receptor beta chains follows, all from one sample in a study of shared clonotypes between healthy human individuals. Clones were read by immunoSEQ multiplex PCR, and TCRdb kept only the in-frame ones, dropping some. This table holds 2 million to 2.5 million clones, under 95% found once. Sequencing input: naive CD4+ T cells from PBMCs. The source of these receptors is a man in his late teens or twenties in good health. Some clones in this sample may be carry-over from other donors' samples. The CDR3 runs from the conserved cysteine through the conserved F or W.

j_gene | v_gene | CDR3aa
TRBJ1-5 | TRBV7-2 | CASSLAFDRNSNQPQHF
TRBJ1-1 | TRBV19 | CASSITDPGKTEAFF
TRBJ1-2 | TRBV5-1 | CASSYGATYGYTF
TRBJ2-3 | TRBV5-4 | CASSFYSGSTDTQYF
TRBJ1-1 | TRBV21-1 | CASARTVNTEAFF
TRBJ1-4 | TRBV30 | CAWSVLGTENEKLFF
TRBJ2-7 | TRBV28 | CASSLSYRGPSSYEQYF
TRBJ1-5 | TRBV15 | CATSRGERNQPQHF
TRBJ1-2 | TRBV30 | CAWTMWTGRPGYTF
TRBJ2-1 | TRBV29-1 | CSVRTGGFRDLPYNEQFF
TRBJ2-2 | TRBV28 | CASSNDRGLTGELFF
TRBJ2-7 | TRBV28 | CASSSPGTVLSYEQYF
TRBJ2-3 | TRBV15 | CATSRGLGRDGDTQYF
TRBJ1-2 | TRBV5-8 | CASSLLAREGGYGYTF
TRBJ2-5 | TRBV5-1 | CASSLRTSGSQETQYF
TRBJ2-7 | TRBV27 | CASSLRQGVNEQYF
TRBJ2-5 | TRBV9 | CASSPSGRRETQYF